This is a list of T cell receptor beta chains from one sample in a study of monozygotic twins with inflammatory bowel disease. TCRdb re-called the 5' RACE reads; every CDR3 protein appears as one record, without DNA. The repertoire table contains 150,000 or so distinct CDR3 sequences. Sequenced: blood. The origin of the receptors is a human donor with ulcerative colitis or Crohn's disease, or a healthy co-twin of an affected twin (not recorded which). Both conserved end residues are part of each CDR3. Each record gives: V gene, J gene, CDR3 protein.

v_call: TRBV7-9
j_call: TRBJ1-3
cdr3_aa: CASSLRGSGGNTIYF

v_call: TRBV2
j_call: TRBJ2-6
cdr3_aa: CASSERASGANVLTF

v_call: TRBV9
j_call: TRBJ2-4
cdr3_aa: CASSVDPGGGNIQYF

v_call: TRBV20-1
j_call: TRBJ1-1
cdr3_aa: CSARDNRGQTGVTEAFF

v_call: TRBV11-1
j_call: TRBJ2-7
cdr3_aa: CASSLGRRDGPSAYEQYF

v_call: TRBV5-1
j_call: TRBJ1-1
cdr3_aa: CASSLIGTGGGTEAFF

v_call: TRBV18
j_call: TRBJ2-7
cdr3_aa: CASSPRQGDFYEQYF

v_call: TRBV6-1
j_call: TRBJ1-1
cdr3_aa: CASSGGGKDTEAFF

v_call: TRBV29-1
j_call: TRBJ2-1
cdr3_aa: CSVGVVLAGWNEQFF

v_call: TRBV7-8
j_call: TRBJ2-2
cdr3_aa: CASSSLAGDNTGELFF

v_call: TRBV12-3/TRBV12-4
j_call: TRBJ1-1
cdr3_aa: CASSFRRGLTEAFF

v_call: TRBV19
j_call: TRBJ1-5
cdr3_aa: CASSILGPQSHQPQHF

v_call: TRBV5-1
j_call: TRBJ1-4
cdr3_aa: CASSFGGQAEKLFF

v_call: TRBV5-6
j_call: TRBJ2-7
cdr3_aa: CASGLGAYEQYF

v_call: TRBV5-6
j_call: TRBJ2-3
cdr3_aa: CASSFRLPSTDTQYF

v_call: TRBV5-4
j_call: TRBJ2-3
cdr3_aa: CASSLSSAVDTQYF

v_call: TRBV3-1
j_call: TRBJ1-1
cdr3_aa: CASSQSGTKRKAFF

v_call: TRBV28
j_call: TRBJ2-1
cdr3_aa: CASSLAGDEQFF

v_call: TRBV5-1
j_call: TRBJ2-1
cdr3_aa: CASSLELGVNEQFF

v_call: TRBV10-3
j_call: TRBJ2-5
cdr3_aa: CAISESGSETQYF